Shown below are 13 T cell receptor beta chains from a single sample sequenced in a study of lymphopenia after photon versus proton radiotherapy. The data were produced by immunoSEQ multiplex PCR, yet TCRdb's version contains in-frame clones alone and is incomplete. This table holds 40,000 to 45,000 clones, approximately 83% found once. The specimen was peripheral blood, collected from a patient treated with proton-based radiotherapy. These receptors were obtained from a woman in her sixties or seventies with pancreatic cancer.

This clone was observed a handful of times. The chain couples TRBV29-1 to TRBJ2-2; possibly TRBD1 for D (5 bases). V was pared by 4 bases and J by 1 base, with 10 bases between. CDR3 size: 14 residues. Per germline, CDR1 SQVTM and CDR2 ANQGSEA. DNA for the CDR3: TGCAGCGTTGGTGTCAGGGTGAACACCGGGGAGCTGTTTTTT. Its translation: CSVGVRVNTGELFF.

J is TRBJ2-7 and V is TRBV5-8, with D tentatively TRBD1 (5 bases). Germline V CDR1 and CDR2: SGHTS, YDEGEE. The CDR3 has 13 amino acids. V gave up 5 bases and J gave up 0 bases, with 9 bases separating them. This CDR3 is CASRQARSYEQYF. The CDR3 nucleotides are TGTGCCAGCAGACAGGCCCGCTCCTACGAGCAGTACTTC.

The CDR3 loop is CASSRSVSEETQYF. The CDR3 DNA sequence: TGTGCCAGCTCTCGTAGCGTTTCGGAGGAGACCCAGTACTTC. This chain uses TRBV18 with TRBJ2-5; the D gene is possibly TRBD2 (5 bases). The CDR3 is made up of 14 amino acids. CDR1 and CDR2 from the germline V gene are KGHSH and LQKENI. V was trimmed by 6 bases and J by 5 bases, leaving 16 bases between them.

The rearrangement uses TRBV30 and TRBJ2-1; 8 bases match TRBD1. This CDR3 comprises 15 residues. The trim removed 1 base at V and 2 bases at J, leaving 4 bases unmatched. Germline CDR1 and CDR2: GTSNPN and SVGIG (reference sequence). The CDR3: CAWSAGQGAYNEQFF. The DNA for the CDR3 is TGTGCCTGGAGTGCCGGACAGGGAGCCTACAATGAGCAGTTCTTC.

V is TRBV7-8 and J is TRBJ1-2; the match to TRBD1 covers 9 bases. This CDR3 spans 16 amino acids. V trimming: 1 base; J trimming: 1 base; junction bases outside the gene matches: 4. The germline gives CDR1 SGHVS, CDR2 FQNEAQ. The CDR3 sequence: CASSLVRDRDNYGYTF. CDR3 bases: TGTGCCAGCAGCTTAGTCCGGGACAGGGATAACTATGGCTACACCTTC.

The rearrangement uses TRBV19 and TRBJ2-2; tentatively, D is TRBD1 or TRBD2 (5 bases each). The germline V and J ends were trimmed by 7 bases and 6 bases, with 18 bases remaining between them. CDR3 length equals 15 residues. Germline V gene lookup returns CDR1 LNHDA and CDR2 SQIVND (reference sequence). CDR3 bases: TGTGCCAGTACCTTGAGTGGGGGATTCGCCGGGGAGCTGTTTTTT. Translation gives CASTLSGGFAGELFF.

This clone was observed a few times. CDR3 DNA sequence: TGTGCCAGCAGCGTCGGGACAGGTTCAAATGAGCAGTTCTTC. This gives the protein CASSVGTGSNEQFF. The chain carries TRBV9 and TRBJ2-1, with 8 positions matching TRBD1. The CDR3 length is 14 residues. V was clipped by 2 bases and J by 7 bases; unmatched bases: 5. Germline CDR1 reads SGDLS; CDR2 reads YYNGEE. The full variable domain, rest sourced from reference TRBV9 and TRBJ2-1, is DSGVTQTPKHLITATGQRVTLRCSPRSGDLSVYWYQQSLDQGLQFLIQYYNGEERAKGNILERFSAQQFPDLHSELNLSSLELGDSALYFCASSVGTGSNEQFFGPGTRLTVL.

The gene calls are TRBV5-1 and TRBJ2-3; tentatively, D is TRBD2 (5 bases). Trimming shortened V by 3 bases and J by 6 bases, and 17 bases separated the two germline ends. Germline assignment: CDR1 SGHRS and CDR2 YFSETQ. The CDR3 is 15 residues long. The CDR3 DNA sequence: TGCGCCAGCAGCTCTAACCCCCTTAGCGCGGATACGCAGTATTTT. This encodes CASSSNPLSADTQYF. The complete variable domain, with remaining parts taken from reference TRBV5-1 and TRBJ2-3, reads KAGVTQTPRYLIKTRGQQVTLSCSPISGHRSVSWYQQTPGQGLQFLFEYFSETQRNKGNFPGRFSGRQFSNSRSEMNVSTLELGDSALYLCASSSNPLSADTQYFGPGTRLTVL.

The rearrangement links TRBV28 to TRBJ2-7, with no clear D. The CDR3 is made up of 13 amino acids. The germline gives CDR1 MDHEN, CDR2 SYDVKM. Trimming took off 6 bases at V and 0 bases at J, with 9 bases between the two ends. The CDR3 region is CASSQTSSYEQYF. The CDR3 nucleotides are TGTGCCAGCAGCCAGACAAGCTCCTACGAGCAGTACTTC.

The J gene is TRBJ2-3, the V gene TRBV15, with 8 bases lining up with TRBD2. The CDR3 has 13 residues. CDR1 and CDR2 from the germline V gene are LNHNV and YYDKDF (reference sequence). V gave up 8 bases and J gave up 0 bases; unmatched junction bases: 1. This CDR3 reads CATSGGSTDTQYF. The CDR3 bases are TGTGCCACCTCGGGGGGGAGCACAGATACGCAGTATTTT.

The V call is TRBV5-1, the J call TRBJ2-7, with a tentative D call TRBD1 (5 bases). Germline CDR1 is SGHRS and CDR2 is YFSETQ. The CDR3 length is 13 residues. V was pared by 0 bases and J by 7 bases, with 11 bases between. CDR3 DNA: TGCGCCAGCAGCTTGGACAGGTTCGGGGAGCAGTACTTC. Protein: CASSLDRFGEQYF.

The rearrangement uses TRBV18 and TRBJ2-2; no definite D call. The CDR3 runs 15 residues. Trimming took 6 bases from V and 0 from J, leaving 11 bases between them. Germline V CDR1 and CDR2: KGHSH, LQKENI. The CDR3 sequence: CASSIQRTNTGELFF. As DNA, the CDR3 is TGTGCCAGCTCCATCCAACGAACGAACACCGGGGAGCTGTTTTTT.

The CDR3 DNA reads as TGTGCCAGCAGCTCGACTAGCGGGAGAACAGATACGCAGTATTTT. This sequence encodes CASSSTSGRTDTQYF. The rearrangement joins TRBV5-4 to TRBJ2-3; 12 nucleotides line up with TRBD2. CDR3 length: 15 residues. CDR1 and CDR2 (germline): SGHNT, YYREEE (reference sequence). Trimming removed 3 bases from V and 3 bases from J; junction bases left unmatched: 2.